This T cell receptor beta chain was captured by sequencing in a study of cytomegalovirus exposure and HLA in healthy donors. General observations from the study: Among CMV-associated TCR beta chains, most appeared HLA-restricted in a later analysis.

Worth noting for this clone: Its antigen is unidentified.

In the PCR, 60 Vbeta and 13 Jbeta primers were used. Profiling relied on immunoSEQ multiplex PCR, and the TCRdb table lists in-frame clones only, not all of them. In the table there are roughly 150,000 clones, less than 85% of which are singletons. CDR3 length: 15 residues. Germline assignment: CDR1 MGHRA and CDR2 YSYEKL. The J segment lost 4 bases and the V segment lost 6 bases, leaving 6 bases of the junction unmatched. Sequenced sample: PBMCs. The clonotype was recovered from a woman aged 60-75 years in good health and CMV-seropositive. This rearrangement joins TRBV4-1 to TRBJ2-1, with TRBD2 identical over 10 bases. CDR3 loop: CASRSASGSYNEQFF. CDR3 nucleotide sequence: TGCGCCAGCAGGTCAGCTAGCGGGAGTTACAATGAGCAGTTCTTC.